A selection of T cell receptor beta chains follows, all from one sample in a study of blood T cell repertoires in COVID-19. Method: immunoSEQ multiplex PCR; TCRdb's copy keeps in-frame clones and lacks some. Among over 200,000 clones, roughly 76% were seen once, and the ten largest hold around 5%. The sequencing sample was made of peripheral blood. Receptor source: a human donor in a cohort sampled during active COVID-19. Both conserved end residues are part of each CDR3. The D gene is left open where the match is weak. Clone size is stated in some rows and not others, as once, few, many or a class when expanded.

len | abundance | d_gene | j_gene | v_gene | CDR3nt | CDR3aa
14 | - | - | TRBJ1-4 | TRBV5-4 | TGTGCCAGCAGCCCCGACAGGAGAGGGCGGGAACTGTTTTTT | CASSPDRRGRELFF
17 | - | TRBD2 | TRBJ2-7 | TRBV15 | TGTGCCACCAGCAGGGGACTAGCGGGAGGGCCAACTCGTGAGCAGTACTTC | CATSRGLAGGPTREQYF
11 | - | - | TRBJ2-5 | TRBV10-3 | TGTGCCATCAGTGACCGGGGTCCCCAGTACTTC | CAISDRGPQYF
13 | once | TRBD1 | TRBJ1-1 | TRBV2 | TGTGCCAGCACCAAACAGGGGTATACTGAAGCTTTCTTT | CASTKQGYTEAFF
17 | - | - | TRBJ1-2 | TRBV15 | TGTGCCACCAGCAGGGGGGGTACGGGACGAGCTAACTATGGCTACACCTTC | CATSRGGTGRANYGYTF
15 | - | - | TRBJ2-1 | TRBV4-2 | TGTGCCAGCAGCCGGGAGGGGGGCCGCGGAGATGAGCAGTTCTTC | CASSREGGRGDEQFF
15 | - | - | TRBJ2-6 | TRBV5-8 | TGTGCCAGCAGCTTGCGGAGCTCTGGGGCCAACGTCCTGACTTTC | CASSLRSSGANVLTF
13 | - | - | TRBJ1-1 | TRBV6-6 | TGTGCCATCGGACCGGGGACACTCACTGAAGCTTTCTTT | CAIGPGTLTEAFF
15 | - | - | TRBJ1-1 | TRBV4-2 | TGTGCCAGCAGCCAACTCGGACAACCGAACACTGAAGCTTTCTTT | CASSQLGQPNTEAFF
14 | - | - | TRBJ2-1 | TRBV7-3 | TGTGCCAGCAGCTTAATCGCAGGGAATAGTACGTGGTTCTTC | CASSLIAGNSTWFF
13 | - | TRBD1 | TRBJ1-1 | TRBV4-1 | TGCGCCAGCAGCCGGGGACAGGGGACTGAAGCTTTCTTT | CASSRGQGTEAFF
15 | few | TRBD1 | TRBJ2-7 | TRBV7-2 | TGTGCCAGCAGCTTGGGACAGGGCAGATCCTACGAGCAGTACTTC | CASSLGQGRSYEQYF
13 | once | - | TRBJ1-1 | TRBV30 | TGTGCCTGGAGACCCGGGGGGACCACTGAAGCTTTCTTT | CAWRPGGTTEAFF
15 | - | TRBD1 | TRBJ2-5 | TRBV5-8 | TGTGCCAGCAGCTCCAGGACAGGGGGCATAGAGACCCAGTACTTC | CASSSRTGGIETQYF
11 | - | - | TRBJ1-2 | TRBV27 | TGTGCCACCTCTCAGGGCAATGGCTACACCTTC | CATSQGNGYTF
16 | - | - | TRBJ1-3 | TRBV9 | TGTGCCAGCAGCGTAGGCAGGGCAATCTCTGGAAACACCATATATTTT | CASSVGRAISGNTIYF
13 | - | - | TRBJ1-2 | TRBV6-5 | TGTGCCAGCAATTCCGGGATTTCCTATGGCTACACCTTC | CASNSGISYGYTF
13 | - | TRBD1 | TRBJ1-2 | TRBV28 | TGTGCCAGCAGTCTGGACAGGGGACGGGGCTACACCTTC | CASSLDRGRGYTF
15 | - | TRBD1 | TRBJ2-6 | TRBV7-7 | TGTGCCAGCAGCCCAGGGGGCCCTGGGGCCAACGTCCTGACTTTC | CASSPGGPGANVLTF
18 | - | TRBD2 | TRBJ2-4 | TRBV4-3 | TGCGCCAGCAGCCAAGACACTAGCGGGAGTGGGACCAAAAACATTCAGTACTTC | CASSQDTSGSGTKNIQYF
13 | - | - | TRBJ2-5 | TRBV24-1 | TGTGCCACCAGTGATTTCCCAGGGGAGACCCAGTACTTC | CATSDFPGETQYF
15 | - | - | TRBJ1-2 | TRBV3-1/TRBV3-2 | TGTGCCAGCAGCCAAGATCTTAGGGGCGCCTATGGCTACACCTTC | CASSQDLRGAYGYTF
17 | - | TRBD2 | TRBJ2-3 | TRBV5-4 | TGTGCCAGCAGTAAAAGAGCGGGAGGGCCTTACACAGATACGCAGTATTTT | CASSKRAGGPYTDTQYF
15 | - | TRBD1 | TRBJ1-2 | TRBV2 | TGTGCCAGCAGTGAAACAGGGGGAAATAACTATCGGTACACCTTC | CASSETGGNNYRYTF
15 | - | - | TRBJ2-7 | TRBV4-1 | TGCGCCAGCAGCCCCATTAGGATGATAAGGGGGGAGCAGTACTTC | CASSPIRMIRGEQYF
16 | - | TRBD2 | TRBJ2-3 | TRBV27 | TGTGCCAGCAGTTCCTATAGCGGGAGGGGCACAGATACGCAGTATTTT | CASSSYSGRGTDTQYF
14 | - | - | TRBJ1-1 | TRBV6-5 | TGTGCCAGCAGTCATCCGAGAGCGAACACTGAAGCTTTCTTT | CASSHPRANTEAFF
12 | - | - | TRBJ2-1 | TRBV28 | TGTGCCAGCAGTCTAGCAGGAGGCGAGCAGTTCTTC | CASSLAGGEQFF
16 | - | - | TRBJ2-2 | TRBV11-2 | TGTGCCAGCAGCTTAGGCGGGACCCGAAGGACCGGGGAGCTGTTTTTT | CASSLGGTRRTGELFF
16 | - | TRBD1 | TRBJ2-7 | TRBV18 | TGTGCCAGCTCACCCTGGGAGGACAGGGGGCTCTACGAGCAGTACTTC | CASSPWEDRGLYEQYF
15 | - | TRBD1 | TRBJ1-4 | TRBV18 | TGTGCCAGCTCACGGGACAGGGAAGCTAATGAAAAACTGTTTTTT | CASSRDREANEKLFF
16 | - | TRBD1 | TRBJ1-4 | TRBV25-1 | TGTGCCAGCAGGGGGACAGGGGATCTCGGTAATGAAAAACTGTTTTTT | CASRGTGDLGNEKLFF
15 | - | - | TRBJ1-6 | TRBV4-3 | TGCGCCAGCAGCCAAGTAATTAGGGGCAATTCACCCCTCCACTTT | CASSQVIRGNSPLHF
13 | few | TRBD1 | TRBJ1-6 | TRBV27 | TGTGCCAGCAGGACAGGGGGCCATTCACCCCTCCACTTT | CASRTGGHSPLHF
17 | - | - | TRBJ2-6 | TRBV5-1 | TGCGCCAGCAGGCTCACCCCCAGGGAAGCTGGGGCCAACGTCCTGACTTTC | CASRLTPREAGANVLTF
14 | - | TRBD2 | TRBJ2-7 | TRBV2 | TGTGCCAGCAGTCCGACTAGCGCCGTATACGAGCAGTACTTC | CASSPTSAVYEQYF
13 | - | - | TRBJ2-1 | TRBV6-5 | TGTGCCAGCAGAGGAACAGCCTACAATGAGCAGTTCTTC | CASRGTAYNEQFF
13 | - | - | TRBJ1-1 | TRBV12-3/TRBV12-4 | TGTGCCAGCAGTTTCGGGGTTAGTACTGAAGCTTTCTTT | CASSFGVSTEAFF
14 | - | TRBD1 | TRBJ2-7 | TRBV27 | TGTGCCAGCAGAACAGGGGGCGCGAACGACGAGCAGTACTTC | CASRTGGANDEQYF
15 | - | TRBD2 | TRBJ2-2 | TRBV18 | TGTGCCAGCTCACCTTCTAGCGGGAGTGCCGGGGAGCTGTTTTTT | CASSPSSGSAGELFF
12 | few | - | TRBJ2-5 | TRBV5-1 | TGCGCCAGCAGCCGTAACCAAGAGACCCAGTACTTC | CASSRNQETQYF
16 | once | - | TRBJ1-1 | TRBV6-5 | TGTGCCAGCAGTTACGGAGTGTGGCAGAGGAACACTGAAGCTTTCTTT | CASSYGVWQRNTEAFF
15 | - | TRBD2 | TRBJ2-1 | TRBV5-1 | TGCGCCAGCAGCTTGGGGGGGGGACCCTCCAATGAGCAGTTCTTC | CASSLGGGPSNEQFF
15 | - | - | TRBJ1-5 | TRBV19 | TGTGCCAGTAGTATAGGGGGGGGTGGCCCCCAGCCCCAGCATTTT | CASSIGGGGPQPQHF
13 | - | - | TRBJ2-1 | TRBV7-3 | TGTGCCAGCAGCTTAGTGGGGCCAAAGGAGCAGTTCTTC | CASSLVGPKEQFF
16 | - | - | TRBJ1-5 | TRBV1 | TGCACCAGCGCTACTAACAGGGGTCTGCGTAATCAGCCCCAGCATTTT | CTSATNRGLRNQPQHF
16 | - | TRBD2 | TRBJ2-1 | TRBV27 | TGTGCCAGCAGTATAAATAGCGGGTCCTCCTACAATGAGCAGTTCTTC | CASSINSGSSYNEQFF